This T cell receptor beta chain is drawn from a study of regulatory T cells in long-lasting Graves disease. From germline, CDR1 is DFQATT and CDR2 SNEGSKA (reference sequence). V dropped 6 bases and J dropped 0 bases, with 14 bases sitting between them. The CDR3 extends over 15 amino acids. Specified time point: persistent/refractory GD, antithyroid drugs over 5 years with positive TRAb. From RNA extracted from PBMCs, the TCR library was made. An endocrinology department in Xi'an, China, recruited the patients. Arm-PCR of CDR3 regions and iRepertoire HTBI primers were the basis on which TCR beta libraries were built. TCRdb reprocessed the multiplex PCR reads with MiXCR, giving one entry per CDR3 protein. This table has 500,000 to 700,000 distinct CDR3 sequences, 30% appearing once. This clonotype was seen a handful of times. Its antigen is not identified. Study-level results: Compared with new cases, persistent Graves' patients showed reduced TCR diversity.

V usage is TRBV20-1 and J usage is TRBJ1-4; no clear D. This clonotype originated in a female donor with Graves disease. Sequenced here: peripheral blood mononuclear cells (PBMCs), sampled when the disease was refractory, from a patient treated with antithyroid drugs. CDR3 coding DNA: TGCAGTGCCACAATTGGGATTACAACTAATGAAAAACTGTTTTTT. Its protein is CSATIGITTNEKLFF.